These 20 T cell receptor beta chains were sequenced from one sample in a study of blood T cell repertoires in COVID-19. Sequencing used immunoSEQ multiplex PCR; TCRdb keeps in-frame clones, though not all of them. The sample carries 50,000 to 70,000 clones, around 90% recorded once. The sample taken for sequencing was peripheral blood. All receptors come from a woman over 75 with active COVID-19.

The J gene is TRBJ1-5, the V gene TRBV28, with TRBD1 identical over 8 bases. Germline-derived CDR1 and CDR2 are MDHEN and SYDVKM. There are 15 residues in the CDR3. With V trimmed by 6 bases and J by 3 bases, 7 bases remained unmatched. CDR3 protein: CASSRDRGNNQPQHF. The CDR3 DNA reads as TGTGCCAGCAGCCGAGACAGGGGAAACAATCAGCCCCAGCATTTT.

This clone appeared a few times. This chain joins TRBV5-4 and TRBJ2-2, with 9 bases that match TRBD1. CDR3 length equals 15 residues. V lost 3 bases to trimming and J lost 4 bases; unmatched junction nucleotides: 4. Germline V gene sequence: CDR1 SGHNT, CDR2 YYREEE (reference sequence). CDR3 sequence reads: CASSSGQGGTGELFF. As DNA, the CDR3 is TGTGCCAGCAGCTCGGGACAGGGAGGCACCGGGGAGCTGTTTTTT.

The rearrangement joins TRBV2 to TRBJ2-1; TRBD1 aligns across 8 bases. The CDR3 is 17 residues long. Germline CDR1 and CDR2: SNHLY and FYNNEI. V trimming: 4 bases; J trimming: 0 bases; junction bases outside the gene matches: 8. The CDR3, as DNA: TGTGCCAGCAGTGCCCAGACAGGGGCAGGCTCCTACAATGAGCAGTTCTTC. Translated, it gives CASSAQTGAGSYNEQFF.

This clone was seen a handful of times. V gene TRBV7-9 combines with J gene TRBJ2-7; D might be TRBD1 (5 bases). Germline lookup yields CDR1 SEHNR and CDR2 FQNEAQ (reference sequence). This CDR3 is 14 amino acids long. Trimming removed 7 bases from V and 6 bases from J, with 19 bases in between. CDR3 bases: TGTGCCAGCACCCTGGGGCAGTCTTACGGCGAGCAGTACTTC. It translates to CASTLGQSYGEQYF.

V and J are TRBV4-3 and TRBJ2-1, with 7 bases that match TRBD2. The CDR3 is made up of 16 amino acids. The trim removed 1 base at V and 8 bases at J, leaving 11 bases unmatched. Per germline, CDR1 LGHNA and CDR2 YSLEER. The CDR3 DNA reads TGCGCCAGCAGCCAAGGGGGAGGGGAGAGGTCAGATGAGCAGTTCTTC. Its protein product is CASSQGGGERSDEQFF.

The chain carries TRBV5-5 and TRBJ1-1; the D is unclear. Trimming left V 4 bases short and J 0 bases short, with 13 bases between. Germline V gene sequence: CDR1 SGHKS, CDR2 YYEKEE (reference sequence). CDR3 length: 15 amino acids. Here the CDR3 DNA reads TGTGCCAGCAGCCGCACTCCCAATATGAACACTGAAGCTTTCTTT. Encoded protein: CASSRTPNMNTEAFF.

The chain employs TRBV29-1 and TRBJ1-1; D call uncertain. CDR1 and CDR2 from the germline V gene are SQVTM and ANQGSEA. This CDR3 spans 13 amino acids. V was clipped by 1 base and J by 1 base, with 7 bases between them. The CDR3 here is CSVEGGANTEAFF. In nucleotides, the CDR3 is TGCAGCGTTGAAGGCGGAGCGAACACTGAAGCTTTCTTT.

V and J are TRBV3-1 (or the pseudogene TRBV3-2) and TRBJ1-2; D perhaps matches TRBD1 (6 bases). V dropped 3 bases and J dropped 8 bases, with 13 bases sitting between them. The CDR3 spans 13 residues. Germline values: CDR1 LGHDT, CDR2 YNNKEL (reference sequence). The CDR3 spells CASSHDTGFGYTF. In DNA form, the CDR3 reads TGTGCCAGCAGCCATGATACAGGGTTCGGCTACACCTTC.

This sequence joins TRBV6-4 and TRBJ1-1, with 7 bases identical to TRBD1. The CDR3 consists of 14 residues. CDR1 and CDR2 (germline): MRHNA, SNTAGT. Trimming removed 4 bases from V and 7 bases from J; junction bases left unmatched: 9. The CDR3 reads CASSAQGGRGEAFF. CDR3 in DNA: TGTGCCAGCAGTGCTCAGGGGGGCAGAGGTGAAGCTTTCTTT.

The rearrangement joins TRBV4-1 to TRBJ2-3, with D maybe TRBD2 (5 bases). The CDR3 sequence is 13 residues long. In germline, CDR1 is MGHRA, CDR2 YSYEKL. The V end was cut by 2 bases, the J end by 5 bases, with 8 bases between. CDR3 nucleotide sequence: TGCGCCAGCAGCCAATACGGGGTAGATACGCAGTATTTT. It is translated as CASSQYGVDTQYF.

This clone showed up just once. This chain links TRBV28 with TRBJ1-4; the D gene is possibly TRBD1 (6 bases). The germline V gene has CDR1 MDHEN and CDR2 SYDVKM. There are 18 residues in the CDR3. V lost 5 bases to trimming and J lost 15 bases, with 34 bases between them. The CDR3 loop reads CASSEWQGRGWLEERVFF. DNA for the CDR3: TGTGCCAGCAGTGAATGGCAGGGGAGAGGTTGGTTAGAGGAAAGGGTGTTTTTT.

The sample holds one count of this clone. The chain couples TRBV18 to TRBJ1-2, with D uncertain. Germline CDR1 reads KGHSH; CDR2 reads LQKENI. Trimming stripped 4 bases from V and 5 bases from J, with 14 bases between. The CDR3 is made up of 14 amino acids. CDR3 sequence reads: CASSLGAGTYGYTF. The DNA for the CDR3 is TGTGCCAGCTCACTAGGCGCGGGAACTTATGGCTACACCTTC.

The rearrangement links TRBV6-5 to TRBJ1-6; 9 bases are shared with TRBD1. V was pared by 4 bases and J by 10 bases, with 8 bases of the junction left unmatched. CDR3 length: 15 residues. CDR1 is MNHEY, CDR2 SVGAGI, per germline. CDR3 protein: CASSFQQGAGSPLHF. As DNA, the CDR3 is TGTGCCAGCAGTTTCCAACAGGGGGCAGGGTCACCCCTCCACTTT.

The chain employs TRBV19 and TRBJ1-2, with D unclear. The CDR3 is 15 residues long. Germline values: CDR1 LNHDA, CDR2 SQIVND (reference sequence). The V and J ends lost 9 bases and 4 bases respectively, with 21 bases between them. The CDR3 bases are TGTGCCAGCGCCCCGGACTACACTCCGGGCTATGGCTACACCTTC. Translation: CASAPDYTPGYGYTF.

The chain carries TRBV19 and TRBJ2-2, with D perhaps TRBD1 (5 bases). Germline lookup yields CDR1 LNHDA and CDR2 SQIVND (reference sequence). Trimming shortened V by 5 bases and J by 1 base, and 8 bases separated the two germline ends. CDR3 length equals 14 residues. In DNA, the CDR3 is TGTGCCAGTAGTGGTCAGGGGAACACCGGGGAGCTGTTTTTT. Amino acid sequence: CASSGQGNTGELFF.

The chain links TRBV7-9 to TRBJ2-7, with a tentative D call TRBD1 (5 bases). The germline V and J ends were trimmed by 3 bases and 2 bases, with 11 bases remaining between them. The CDR3 contains 14 residues. Germline CDR1 and CDR2: SEHNR and FQNEAQ (reference sequence). The CDR3 DNA is TGTGCCAGCAGCTTTGACAGAACTCCCTACGAGCAGTACTTC. Translation: CASSFDRTPYEQYF.

The rearrangement joins TRBV27 to TRBJ1-5, with D perhaps matching TRBD1 (6 bases). CDR3 size: 15 residues. V shed 3 bases and J shed 4 bases, with 13 bases lying between them. Per the germline V gene, CDR1 is MNHEY and CDR2 is SMNVEV (reference sequence). CDR3 loop: CASSFLGGRNQPQHF. The CDR3 region has the DNA TGTGCCAGCAGTTTCTTGGGGGGGCGGAATCAGCCCCAGCATTTT.

Comment on this clone: The junction departs from germline at one end; a sequencing error may be responsible. CDR3 in DNA: TGTGCCAGCACCCCCCCGGCGGGCGGGGTGAACGCCGGGGAGCTGTTTTTT. It codes for CASTPPAGGVNAGELFF. V usage is TRBV28 and J usage is TRBJ2-2; possible D gene TRBD2, 6 bases. CDR3 length: 17 residues. Germline CDR1 is MDHEN and CDR2 is SYDVKM.

The chain has TRBV6-1 and TRBJ1-1; no clear D gene. This CDR3 comprises 14 residues. CDR1 MNHNS and CDR2 SASEGT come from the germline V gene. Trimming took 2 bases from V and 1 from J, leaving 8 bases between them. CDR3 loop: CASSERSRNTEAFF. The CDR3 region has the DNA TGTGCCAGCAGTGAACGCAGTCGGAACACTGAAGCTTTCTTT.

The chain recombines TRBV28 with TRBJ2-3; TRBD2 is a possible D gene (7 bases). This CDR3 region has 18 residues. V dropped 2 bases and J dropped 0 bases, with 18 bases sitting between them. Per germline, CDR1 MDHEN and CDR2 SYDVKM. The CDR3 region has the DNA TGTGCCAGCAGTTTAGGGGGCGGGGGCGGTCCTAGCACAGATACGCAGTATTTT. This encodes CASSLGGGGGPSTDTQYF.